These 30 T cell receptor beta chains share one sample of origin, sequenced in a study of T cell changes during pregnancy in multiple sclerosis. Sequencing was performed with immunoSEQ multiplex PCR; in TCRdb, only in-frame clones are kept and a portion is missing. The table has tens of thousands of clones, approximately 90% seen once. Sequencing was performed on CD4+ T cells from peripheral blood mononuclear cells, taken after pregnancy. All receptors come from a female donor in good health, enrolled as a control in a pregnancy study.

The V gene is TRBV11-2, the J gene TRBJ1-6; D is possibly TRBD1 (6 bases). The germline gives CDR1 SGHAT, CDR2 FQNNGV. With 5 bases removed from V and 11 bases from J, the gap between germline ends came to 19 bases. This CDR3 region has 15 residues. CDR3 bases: TGTGCCAGCAGCCCCCAAGAGGGGGTCCGGCCACCCCTCCACTTT. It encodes CASSPQEGVRPPLHF.

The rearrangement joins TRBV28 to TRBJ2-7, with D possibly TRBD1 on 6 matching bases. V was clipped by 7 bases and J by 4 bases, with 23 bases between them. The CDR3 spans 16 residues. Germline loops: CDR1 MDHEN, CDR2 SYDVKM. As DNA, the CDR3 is TGTGCCAGCAACTCCGACGGGACACTTTTTTTGTACGAGCAGTACTTC. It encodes CASNSDGTLFLYEQYF.

CDR3 protein: CASSEGRRWNEQFF. The CDR3, as DNA: TGTGCCAGCAGTGAGGGGAGGAGGTGGAATGAGCAGTTCTTC. The gene calls are TRBV2 and TRBJ2-1; tentative D call: TRBD2 (6 bases). This CDR3 has 14 amino acids. V was trimmed by 3 bases and J by 7 bases, leaving 13 bases between them. The V gene's germline CDR1 is SNHLY and CDR2 FYNNEI.

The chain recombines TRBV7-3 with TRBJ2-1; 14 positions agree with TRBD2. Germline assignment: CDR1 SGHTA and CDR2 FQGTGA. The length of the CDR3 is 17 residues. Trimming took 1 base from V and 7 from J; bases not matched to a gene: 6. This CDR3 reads CASSLNRWTSGRNEQFF. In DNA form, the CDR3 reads TGTGCCAGCAGCTTAAATAGGTGGACTAGCGGGAGGAATGAGCAGTTCTTC.

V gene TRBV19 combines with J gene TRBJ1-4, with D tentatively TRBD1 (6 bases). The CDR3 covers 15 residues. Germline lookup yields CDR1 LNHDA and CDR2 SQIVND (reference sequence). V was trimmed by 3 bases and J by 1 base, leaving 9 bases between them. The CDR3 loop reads CASSMGAGTNEKLFF. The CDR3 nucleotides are TGTGCCAGTAGTATGGGGGCTGGAACTAATGAAAAACTGTTTTTT. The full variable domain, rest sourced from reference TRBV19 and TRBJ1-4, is DGGITQSPKYLFRKEGQNVTLSCEQNLNHDAMYWYRQDPGQGLRLIYYSQIVNDFQKGDIAEGYSVSREKKESFPLTVTSAQKNPTAFYLCASSMGAGTNEKLFFGSGTQLSVL.

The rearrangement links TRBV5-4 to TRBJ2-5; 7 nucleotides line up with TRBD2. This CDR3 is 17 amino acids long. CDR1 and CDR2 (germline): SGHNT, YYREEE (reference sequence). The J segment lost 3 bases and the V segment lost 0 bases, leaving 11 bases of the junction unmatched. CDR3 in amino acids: CASSLVGGGRDKETQYF. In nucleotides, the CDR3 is TGTGCCAGCAGCTTGGTGGGGGGGGGACGAGACAAAGAGACCCAGTACTTC.

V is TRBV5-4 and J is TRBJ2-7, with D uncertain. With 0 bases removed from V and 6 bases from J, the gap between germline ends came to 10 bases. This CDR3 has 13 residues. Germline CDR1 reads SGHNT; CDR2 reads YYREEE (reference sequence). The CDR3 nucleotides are TGTGCCAGCAGCTTGGGGCCCCCGTTCGAGCAGTACTTC. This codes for CASSLGPPFEQYF. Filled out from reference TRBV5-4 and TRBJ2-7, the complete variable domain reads ETGVTQSPTHLIKTRGQQVTLRCSSQSGHNTVSWYQQALGQGPQFIFQYYREEENGRGNFPPRFSGLQFPNYSSELNVNALELDDSALYLCASSLGPPFEQYFGPGTRLTVT.

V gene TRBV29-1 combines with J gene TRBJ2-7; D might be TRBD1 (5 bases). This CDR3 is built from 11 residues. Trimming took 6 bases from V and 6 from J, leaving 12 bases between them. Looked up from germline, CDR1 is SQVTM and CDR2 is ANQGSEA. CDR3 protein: CSVERGREQYF. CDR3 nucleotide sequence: TGCAGCGTCGAAAGGGGTCGCGAGCAGTACTTC.

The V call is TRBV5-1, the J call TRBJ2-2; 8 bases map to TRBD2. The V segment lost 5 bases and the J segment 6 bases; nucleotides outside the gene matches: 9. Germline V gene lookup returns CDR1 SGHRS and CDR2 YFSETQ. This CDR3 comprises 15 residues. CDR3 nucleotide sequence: TGCGCCAGCAGTCACTGGCCGGGGGGGGCCGGGGAGCTGTTTTTT. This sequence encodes CASSHWPGGAGELFF.

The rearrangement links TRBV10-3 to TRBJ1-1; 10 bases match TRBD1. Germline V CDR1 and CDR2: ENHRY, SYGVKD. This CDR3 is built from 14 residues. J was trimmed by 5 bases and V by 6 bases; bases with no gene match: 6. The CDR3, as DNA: TGTGCCATCAGGGCCGGGACAGGGGAAACTGAAGCTTTCTTT. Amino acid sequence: CAIRAGTGETEAFF.

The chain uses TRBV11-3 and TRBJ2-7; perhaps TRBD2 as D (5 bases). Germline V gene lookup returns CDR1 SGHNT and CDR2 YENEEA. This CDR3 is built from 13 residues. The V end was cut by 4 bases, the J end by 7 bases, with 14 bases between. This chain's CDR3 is CASSSPPEGEQYF. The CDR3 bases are TGTGCCAGCAGCTCGCCCCCCGAGGGAGAGCAGTACTTC. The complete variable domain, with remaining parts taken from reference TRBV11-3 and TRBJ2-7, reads EAGVVQSPRYKIIEKKQPVAFWCNPISGHNTLYWYLQNLGQGPELLIRYENEEAVDDSQLPKDRFSAERLKGVDSTLKIQPAELGDSAVYLCASSSPPEGEQYFGPGTRLTVT.

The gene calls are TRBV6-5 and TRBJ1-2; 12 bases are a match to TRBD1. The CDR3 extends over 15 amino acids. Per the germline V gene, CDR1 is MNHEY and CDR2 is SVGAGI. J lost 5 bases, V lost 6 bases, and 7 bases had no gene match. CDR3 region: CASSRGTGGGYGYTF. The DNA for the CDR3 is TGTGCCAGCAGCCGAGGGACAGGGGGCGGTTATGGCTACACCTTC.

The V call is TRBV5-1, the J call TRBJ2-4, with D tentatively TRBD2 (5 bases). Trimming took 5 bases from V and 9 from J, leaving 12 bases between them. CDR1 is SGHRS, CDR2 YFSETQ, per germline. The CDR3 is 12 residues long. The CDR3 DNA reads TGCGCCAGCAGACTGGAGGCTGGCATTCAGTACTTC. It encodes CASRLEAGIQYF. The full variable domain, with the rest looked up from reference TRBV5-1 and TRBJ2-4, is KAGVTQTPRYLIKTRGQQVTLSCSPISGHRSVSWYQQTPGQGLQFLFEYFSETQRNKGNFPGRFSGRQFSNSRSEMNVSTLELGDSALYLCASRLEAGIQYFGAGTRLSVL.

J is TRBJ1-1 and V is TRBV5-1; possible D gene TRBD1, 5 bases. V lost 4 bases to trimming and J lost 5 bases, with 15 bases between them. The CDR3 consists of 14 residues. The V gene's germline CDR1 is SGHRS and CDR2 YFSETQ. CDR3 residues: CASSPGGGGTEAFF. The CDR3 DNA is TGCGCCAGCAGCCCCGGGGGGGGAGGAACTGAAGCTTTCTTT.

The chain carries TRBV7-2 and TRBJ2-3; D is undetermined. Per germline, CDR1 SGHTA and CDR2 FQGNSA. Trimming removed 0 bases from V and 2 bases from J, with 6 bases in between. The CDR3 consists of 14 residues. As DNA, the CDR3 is TGTGCCAGCAGCTTAGCGCTATACACAGATACGCAGTATTTT. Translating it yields CASSLALYTDTQYF.

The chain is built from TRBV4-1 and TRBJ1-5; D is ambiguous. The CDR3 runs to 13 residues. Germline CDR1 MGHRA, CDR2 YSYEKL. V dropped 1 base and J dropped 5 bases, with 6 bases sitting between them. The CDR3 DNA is TGCGCCAGCAGCCAAGCTACGCATCAGCCCCAGCATTTT. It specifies CASSQATHQPQHF.

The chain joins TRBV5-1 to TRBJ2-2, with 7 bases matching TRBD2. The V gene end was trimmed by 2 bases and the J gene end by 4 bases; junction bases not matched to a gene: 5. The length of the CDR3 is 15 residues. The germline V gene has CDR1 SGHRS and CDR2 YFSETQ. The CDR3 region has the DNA TGCGCCAGCAGCTTTCTGTGGGGGGGCACCGGGGAGCTGTTTTTT. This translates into CASSFLWGGTGELFF.

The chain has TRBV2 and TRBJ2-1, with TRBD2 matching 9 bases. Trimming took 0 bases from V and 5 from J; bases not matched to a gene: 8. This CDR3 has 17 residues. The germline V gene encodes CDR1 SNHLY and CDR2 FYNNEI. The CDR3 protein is CASSEALLTSGDNEQFF. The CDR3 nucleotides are TGTGCCAGCAGTGAAGCGCTTCTGACTAGCGGTGACAATGAGCAGTTCTTC. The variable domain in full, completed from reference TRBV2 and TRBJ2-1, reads EPEVTQTPSHQVTQMGQEVILRCVPISNHLYFYWYRQILGQKVEFLVSFYNNEISEKSEIFDDQFSVERPDGSNFTLKIRSTKLEDSAMYFCASSEALLTSGDNEQFFGPGTRLTVL.

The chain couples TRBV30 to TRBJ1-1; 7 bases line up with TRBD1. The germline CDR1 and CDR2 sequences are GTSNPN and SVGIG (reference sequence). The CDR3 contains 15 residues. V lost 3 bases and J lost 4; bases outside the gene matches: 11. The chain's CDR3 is CAWRPMAGGTTEAFF. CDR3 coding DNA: TGTGCCTGGAGACCGATGGCAGGGGGTACCACTGAAGCTTTCTTT.

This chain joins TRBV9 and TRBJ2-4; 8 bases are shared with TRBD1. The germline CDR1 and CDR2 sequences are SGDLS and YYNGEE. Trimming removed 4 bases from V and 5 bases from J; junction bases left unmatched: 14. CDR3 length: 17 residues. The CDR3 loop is CASSPRIGQGAENIQYF. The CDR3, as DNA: TGTGCCAGCAGCCCGAGGATAGGACAGGGCGCGGAAAACATTCAGTACTTC.

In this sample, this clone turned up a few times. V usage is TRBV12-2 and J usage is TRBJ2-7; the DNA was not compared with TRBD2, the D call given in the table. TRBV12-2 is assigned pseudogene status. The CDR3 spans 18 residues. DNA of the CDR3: TGTGCAAGTCGCTTAGCAGAGGCCATGGGGAGTGAGTCCTACGAGCAGTACTTC. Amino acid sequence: CASRLAEAMGSESYEQYF.

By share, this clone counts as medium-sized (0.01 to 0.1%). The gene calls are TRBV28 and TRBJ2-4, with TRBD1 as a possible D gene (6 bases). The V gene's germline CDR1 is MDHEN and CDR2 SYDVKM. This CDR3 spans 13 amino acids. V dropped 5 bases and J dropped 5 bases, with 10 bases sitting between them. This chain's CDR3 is CASSEGGQNIQYF. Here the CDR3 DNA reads TGTGCCAGCAGTGAAGGGGGACAAAACATTCAGTACTTC.

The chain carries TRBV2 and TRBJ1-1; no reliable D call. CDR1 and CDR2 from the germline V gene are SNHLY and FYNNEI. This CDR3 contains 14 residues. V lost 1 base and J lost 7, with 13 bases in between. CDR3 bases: TGTGCCAGCAGTGAAGTACTACGTAATGTTGAAGCTTTCTTT. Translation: CASSEVLRNVEAFF.

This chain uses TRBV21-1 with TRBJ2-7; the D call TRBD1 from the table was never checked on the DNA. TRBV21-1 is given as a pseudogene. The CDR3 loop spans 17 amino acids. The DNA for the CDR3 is TGTGCCAGCAGCAAACCTCGACAGGGGGGTAAGAGGGACGAGCAGTACTTC. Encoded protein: CASSKPRQGGKRDEQYF.

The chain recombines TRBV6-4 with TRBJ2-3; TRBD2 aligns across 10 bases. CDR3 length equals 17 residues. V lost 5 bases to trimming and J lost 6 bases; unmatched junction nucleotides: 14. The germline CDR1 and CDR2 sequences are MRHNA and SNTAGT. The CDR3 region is CASSSSAAGGPRDTQYF. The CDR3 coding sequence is TGTGCCAGCAGTTCTTCCGCAGCGGGAGGGCCCCGGGATACGCAGTATTTT.

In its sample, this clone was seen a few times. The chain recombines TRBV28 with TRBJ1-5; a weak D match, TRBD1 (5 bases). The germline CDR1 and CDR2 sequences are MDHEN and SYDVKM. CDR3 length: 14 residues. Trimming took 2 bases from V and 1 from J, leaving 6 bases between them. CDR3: CASSLGGSNQPQHF. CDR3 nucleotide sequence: TGTGCCAGCAGTTTAGGGGGGAGCAATCAGCCCCAGCATTTT.

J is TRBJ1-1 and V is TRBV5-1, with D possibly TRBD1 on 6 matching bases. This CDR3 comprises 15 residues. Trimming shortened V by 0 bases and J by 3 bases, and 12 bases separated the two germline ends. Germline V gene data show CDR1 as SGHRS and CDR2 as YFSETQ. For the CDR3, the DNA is TGCGCCAGCAGCTTGGCCGAGGGGGGGTACACTGAAGCTTTCTTT. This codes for CASSLAEGGYTEAFF.

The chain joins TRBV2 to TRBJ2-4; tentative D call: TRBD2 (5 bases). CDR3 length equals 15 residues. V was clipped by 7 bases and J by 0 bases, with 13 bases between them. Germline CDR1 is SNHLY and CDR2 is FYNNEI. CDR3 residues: CASTPGNIAKNIQYF. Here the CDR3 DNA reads TGTGCCAGCACACCCGGGAATATAGCCAAAAACATTCAGTACTTC.

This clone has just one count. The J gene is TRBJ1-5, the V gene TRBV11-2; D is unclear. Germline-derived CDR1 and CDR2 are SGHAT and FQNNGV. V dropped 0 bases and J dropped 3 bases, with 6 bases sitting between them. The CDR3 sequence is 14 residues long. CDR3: CASSLDRINQPQHF. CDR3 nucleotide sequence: TGTGCCAGCAGCTTAGACAGGATCAATCAGCCCCAGCATTTT.

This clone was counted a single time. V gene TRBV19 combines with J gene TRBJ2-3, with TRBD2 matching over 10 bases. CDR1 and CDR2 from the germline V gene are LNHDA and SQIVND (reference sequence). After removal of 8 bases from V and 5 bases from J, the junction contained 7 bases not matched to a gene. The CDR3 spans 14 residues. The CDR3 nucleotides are TGTGCCAGTTCCATCAGCGGGGGGGAAGATACGCAGTATTTT. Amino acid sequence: CASSISGGEDTQYF.